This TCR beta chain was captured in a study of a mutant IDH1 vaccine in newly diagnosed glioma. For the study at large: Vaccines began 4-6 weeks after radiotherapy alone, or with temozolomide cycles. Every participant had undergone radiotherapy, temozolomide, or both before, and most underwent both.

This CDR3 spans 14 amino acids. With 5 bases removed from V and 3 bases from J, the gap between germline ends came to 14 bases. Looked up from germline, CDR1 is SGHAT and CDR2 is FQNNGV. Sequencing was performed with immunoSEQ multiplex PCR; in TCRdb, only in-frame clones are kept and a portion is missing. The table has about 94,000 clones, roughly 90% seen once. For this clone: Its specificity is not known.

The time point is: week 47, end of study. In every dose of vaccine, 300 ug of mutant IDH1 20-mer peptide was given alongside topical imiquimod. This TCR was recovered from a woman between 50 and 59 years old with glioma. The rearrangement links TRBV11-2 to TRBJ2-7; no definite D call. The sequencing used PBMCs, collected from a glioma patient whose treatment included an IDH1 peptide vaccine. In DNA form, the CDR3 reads TGTGCCAGCAGCGCATCCCCGGCTGGCTACGAGCAGTACTTC. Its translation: CASSASPAGYEQYF.